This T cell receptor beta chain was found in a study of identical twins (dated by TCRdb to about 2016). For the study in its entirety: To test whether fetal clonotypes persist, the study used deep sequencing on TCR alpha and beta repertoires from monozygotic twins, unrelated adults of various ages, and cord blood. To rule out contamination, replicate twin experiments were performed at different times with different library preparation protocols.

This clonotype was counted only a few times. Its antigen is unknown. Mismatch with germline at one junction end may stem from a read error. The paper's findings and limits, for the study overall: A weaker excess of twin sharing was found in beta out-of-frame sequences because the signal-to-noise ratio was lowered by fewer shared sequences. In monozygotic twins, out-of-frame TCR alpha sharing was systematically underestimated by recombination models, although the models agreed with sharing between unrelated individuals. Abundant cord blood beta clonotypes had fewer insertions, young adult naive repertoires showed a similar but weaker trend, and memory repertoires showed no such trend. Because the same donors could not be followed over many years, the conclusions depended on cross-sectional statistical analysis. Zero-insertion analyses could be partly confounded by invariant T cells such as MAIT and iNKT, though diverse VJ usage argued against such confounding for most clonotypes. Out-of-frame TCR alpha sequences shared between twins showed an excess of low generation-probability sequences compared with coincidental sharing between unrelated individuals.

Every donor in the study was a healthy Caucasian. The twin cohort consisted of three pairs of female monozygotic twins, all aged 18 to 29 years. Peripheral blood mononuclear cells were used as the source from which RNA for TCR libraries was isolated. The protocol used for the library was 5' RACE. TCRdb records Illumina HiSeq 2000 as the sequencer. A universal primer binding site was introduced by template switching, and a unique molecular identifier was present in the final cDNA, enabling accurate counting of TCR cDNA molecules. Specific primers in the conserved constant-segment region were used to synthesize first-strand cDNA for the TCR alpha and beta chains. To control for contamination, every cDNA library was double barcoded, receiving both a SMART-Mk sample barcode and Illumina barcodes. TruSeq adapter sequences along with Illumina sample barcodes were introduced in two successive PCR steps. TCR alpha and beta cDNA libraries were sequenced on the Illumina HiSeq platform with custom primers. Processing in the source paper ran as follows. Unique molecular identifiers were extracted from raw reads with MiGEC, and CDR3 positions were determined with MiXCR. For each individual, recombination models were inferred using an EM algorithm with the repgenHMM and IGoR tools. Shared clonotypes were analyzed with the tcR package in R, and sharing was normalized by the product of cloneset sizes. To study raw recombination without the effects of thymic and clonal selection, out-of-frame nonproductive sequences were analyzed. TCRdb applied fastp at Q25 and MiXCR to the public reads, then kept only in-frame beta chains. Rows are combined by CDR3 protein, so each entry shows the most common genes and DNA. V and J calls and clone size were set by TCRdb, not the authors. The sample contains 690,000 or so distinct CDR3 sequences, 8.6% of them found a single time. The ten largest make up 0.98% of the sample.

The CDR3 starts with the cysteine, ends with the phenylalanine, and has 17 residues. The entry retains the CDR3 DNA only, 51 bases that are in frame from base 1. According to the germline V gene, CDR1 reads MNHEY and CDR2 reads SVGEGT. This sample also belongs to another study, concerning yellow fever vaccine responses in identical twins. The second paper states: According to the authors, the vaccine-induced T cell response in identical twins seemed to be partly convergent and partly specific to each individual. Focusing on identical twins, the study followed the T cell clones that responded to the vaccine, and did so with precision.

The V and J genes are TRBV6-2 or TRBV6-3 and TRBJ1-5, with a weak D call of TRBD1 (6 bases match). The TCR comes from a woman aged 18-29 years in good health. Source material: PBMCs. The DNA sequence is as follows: TGTGCCAGCAGTGACTCACAGGGCTCTAGTAGGAATCAGCCCCAGCATTTT. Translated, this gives CASSDSQGSSRNQPQHF.